This entry features one TCR beta chain sequence. Its matching antigen is unknown. The V segment lost 5 bases and the J segment 3 bases; nucleotides outside the gene matches: 7. CDR3 size: 15 residues. Germline V CDR1 and CDR2: SEHNR, FQNEAQ (reference sequence). This record belongs to a study of T cell repertoires in cytomegalovirus infection. TCRdb ran MiXCR on the reads and lists one entry per CDR3 protein. The sample holds fewer than 350,000 distinct CDR3 sequences, almost 30% seen once. Source: cultured PBMCs, taken from culture after CMV antigen stimulation. This receptor was obtained from a human donor in good health (CMV status not recorded). Some clones in this sample may be carry-over from other donors' samples. The chain links TRBV7-9 to TRBJ2-3, with 8 bases identical to TRBD2. CDR3 nucleotide sequence: TGTGCCAGCAGCCCCCCCGCGGGGGGAACAGATACGCAGTATTTT. It specifies CASSPPAGGTDTQYF.